The table lists the clone carrying this T cell receptor (beta chain) with a count of one. Its target is not known. TCRdb's copy holds only in-frame clones and misses some; the assay was immunoSEQ multiplex PCR. The table lists 1,100,000 or so clones, around three quarters of them singletons. The sample comes from a study of shared clonotypes between healthy human individuals. Study observations and caveats: Generation probabilities were higher for clonotypes shared across all four sorted-subset donors than for unshared ones.

Germline V lookup: CDR1 KGHSH, CDR2 LQKENI. Trimming removed 7 bases from V and 1 base from J, with 15 bases in between. This CDR3 has 15 amino acids. The receptor's source is a man between 18 and 29 years old in good health. Some clones in this sample may be carry-over from other donors' samples. The sequenced sample was memory CD4+ T cells from PBMCs. Noted subset: CD45RA-negative fraction. The chain uses TRBV18 and TRBJ2-3; no firm D call. The CDR3 sequence: CASFLSRVGTDTQYF. CDR3 nucleotides: TGTGCCAGCTTCCTCTCTAGGGTCGGCACAGATACGCAGTATTTT.